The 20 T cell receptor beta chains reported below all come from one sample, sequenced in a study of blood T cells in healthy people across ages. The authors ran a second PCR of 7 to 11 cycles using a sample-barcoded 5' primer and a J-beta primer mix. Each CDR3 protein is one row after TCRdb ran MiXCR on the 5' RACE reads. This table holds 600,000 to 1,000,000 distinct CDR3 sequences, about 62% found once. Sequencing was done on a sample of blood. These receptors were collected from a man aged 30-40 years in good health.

The CDR3 region is CASSHDNNEQFF. The CDR3 nucleotides are TGTGCCAGCAGCCACGACAACAATGAGCAGTTCTTC. The chain recombines TRBV7-2 with TRBJ2-1; D remains unclear. CDR3 length: 12 amino acids. CDR1 is SGHTA, CDR2 FQGNSA, per germline. The ends were cut back, 5 bases at V and 5 bases at J, with 7 bases in the middle.

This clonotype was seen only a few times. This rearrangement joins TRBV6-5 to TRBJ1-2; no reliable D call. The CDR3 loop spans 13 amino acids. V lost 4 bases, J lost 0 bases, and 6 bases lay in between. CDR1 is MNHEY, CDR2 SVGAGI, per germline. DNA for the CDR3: TGTGCCAGCAGTTTGAGTCCTAACTATGGCTACACCTTC. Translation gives CASSLSPNYGYTF.

CDR3 amino acids: CSARDATRNTEAFF. The CDR3 nucleotides are TGCAGTGCTAGAGATGCCACTAGGAACACTGAAGCTTTCTTT. This sequence joins TRBV20-1 and TRBJ1-1; D is undetermined. Trimming removed 0 bases from V and 1 base from J, with 9 bases in between. The CDR3 sequence is 14 residues long. The germline CDR1 and CDR2 sequences are DFQATT and SNEGSKA (reference sequence).

Here the CDR3 DNA reads TGCAGCGTTTCCGATAAGGGTGGCTACACCTTC. This gives the protein CSVSDKGGYTF. The gene calls are TRBV29-1 and TRBJ1-2; no reliable D call. There are 11 residues in the CDR3. Trimming took off 5 bases at V and 7 bases at J, with 11 bases between the two ends. Per germline, CDR1 SQVTM and CDR2 ANQGSEA.

The CDR3 coding sequence is TGTGCCAGCAGTGACGGAGTTTTCTATGGCTACACCTTC. Protein product: CASSDGVFYGYTF. V usage is TRBV6-1 and J usage is TRBJ1-2; no clear D. Trimming took off 3 bases at V and 4 bases at J, with 9 bases between the two ends. Germline assignment: CDR1 MNHNS and CDR2 SASEGT. The CDR3 spans 13 residues.

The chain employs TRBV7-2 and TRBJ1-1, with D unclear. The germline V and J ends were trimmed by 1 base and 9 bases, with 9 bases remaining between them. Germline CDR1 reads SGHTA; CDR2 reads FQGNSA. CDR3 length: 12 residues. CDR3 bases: TGTGCCAGCAGCTTAGGCCAGACGAAAGCTTTCTTT. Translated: CASSLGQTKAFF.

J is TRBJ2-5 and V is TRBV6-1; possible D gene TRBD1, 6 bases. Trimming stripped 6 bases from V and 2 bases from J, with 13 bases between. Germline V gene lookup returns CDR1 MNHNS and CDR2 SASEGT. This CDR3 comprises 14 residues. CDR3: CASRRTVTQETQYF. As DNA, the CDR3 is TGTGCCAGCAGACGGACAGTAACTCAAGAGACCCAGTACTTC.

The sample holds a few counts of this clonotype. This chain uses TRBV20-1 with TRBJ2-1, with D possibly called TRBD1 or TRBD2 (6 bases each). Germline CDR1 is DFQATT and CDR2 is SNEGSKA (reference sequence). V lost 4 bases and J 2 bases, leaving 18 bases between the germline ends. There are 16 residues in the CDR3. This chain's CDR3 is CSANKEGELPYNEQFF. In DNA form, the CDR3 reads TGCAGTGCTAACAAGGAGGGGGAGCTTCCCTACAATGAGCAGTTCTTC.

The CDR3 sequence is CASSPRDRATYEQYF. The CDR3 DNA sequence: TGTGCCAGCAGCCCCCGGGACAGGGCTACCTACGAGCAGTACTTC. This chain connects TRBV11-1 to TRBJ2-7; TRBD1 aligns across 9 bases. Looked up from germline, CDR1 is SGHAT and CDR2 is FQDESV (reference sequence). The junction had 7 bases not matched to a gene; V was cut back by 5 bases and J by 2 bases. This CDR3 contains 15 residues.

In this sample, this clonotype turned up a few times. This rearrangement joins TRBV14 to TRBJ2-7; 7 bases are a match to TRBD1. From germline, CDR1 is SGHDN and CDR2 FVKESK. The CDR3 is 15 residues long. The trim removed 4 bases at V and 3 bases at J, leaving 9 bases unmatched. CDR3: CASSRVTDRYYEQYF. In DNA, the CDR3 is TGTGCCAGCAGCCGTGTCACGGACAGGTACTACGAGCAGTACTTC.

The CDR3 DNA is TGTGCCAGCAGGGGACTAGCGGGAGGAATCATTCAGTACTTC. This sequence encodes CASRGLAGGIIQYF. The rearrangement links TRBV6-5 to TRBJ2-4; 15 positions match TRBD2. V lost 6 bases to trimming and J lost 9 bases; unmatched junction nucleotides: 3. The CDR3 is 14 amino acids. CDR1 and CDR2 (germline): MNHEY, SVGAGI.

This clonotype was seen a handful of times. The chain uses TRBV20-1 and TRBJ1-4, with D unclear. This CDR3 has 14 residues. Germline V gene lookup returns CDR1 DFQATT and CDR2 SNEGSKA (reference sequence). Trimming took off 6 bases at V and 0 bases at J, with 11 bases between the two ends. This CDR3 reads CSANRDSTNEKLFF. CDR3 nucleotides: TGCAGTGCCAATAGAGACTCAACTAATGAAAAACTGTTTTTT.

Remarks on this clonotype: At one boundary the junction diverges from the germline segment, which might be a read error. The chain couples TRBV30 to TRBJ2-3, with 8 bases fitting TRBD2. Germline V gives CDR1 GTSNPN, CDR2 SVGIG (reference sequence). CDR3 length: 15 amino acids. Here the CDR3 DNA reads TGTGCCTGGAGCCGAACCCACGGGGGGGCCTCGACGCGGTATTTT. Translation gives CAWSRTHGGASTRYF.

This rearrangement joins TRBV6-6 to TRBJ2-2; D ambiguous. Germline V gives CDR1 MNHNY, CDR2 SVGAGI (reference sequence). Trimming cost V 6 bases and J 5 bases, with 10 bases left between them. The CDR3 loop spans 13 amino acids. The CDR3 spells CASSRSATGELFF. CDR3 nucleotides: TGTGCCAGCAGCCGGTCTGCAACCGGGGAGCTGTTTTTT.

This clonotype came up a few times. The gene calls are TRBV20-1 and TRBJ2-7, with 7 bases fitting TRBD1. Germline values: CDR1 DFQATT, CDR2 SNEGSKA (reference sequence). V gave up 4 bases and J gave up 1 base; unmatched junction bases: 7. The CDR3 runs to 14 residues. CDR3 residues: CSAKQGVDSYEQYF. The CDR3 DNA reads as TGCAGTGCTAAGCAGGGGGTAGATTCCTACGAGCAGTACTTC.

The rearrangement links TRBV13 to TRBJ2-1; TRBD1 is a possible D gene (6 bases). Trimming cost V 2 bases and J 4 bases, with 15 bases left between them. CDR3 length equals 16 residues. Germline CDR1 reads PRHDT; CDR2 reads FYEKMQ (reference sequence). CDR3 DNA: TGTGCCAGCAGCTTATTACGGACAGACGTTTACAATGAGCAGTTCTTC. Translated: CASSLLRTDVYNEQFF.

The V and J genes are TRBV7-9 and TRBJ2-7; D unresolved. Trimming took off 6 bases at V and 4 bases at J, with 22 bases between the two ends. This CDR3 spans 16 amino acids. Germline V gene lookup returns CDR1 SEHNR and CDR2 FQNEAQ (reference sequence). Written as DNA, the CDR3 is TGTGCCAGCAGTTCCTACCTATCCGGTGGGGATTACGAGCAGTACTTC. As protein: CASSSYLSGGDYEQYF.

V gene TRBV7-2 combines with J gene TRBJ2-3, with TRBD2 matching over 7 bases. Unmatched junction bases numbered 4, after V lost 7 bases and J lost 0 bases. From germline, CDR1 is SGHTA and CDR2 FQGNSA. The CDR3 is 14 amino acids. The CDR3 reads CASKAGFSTDTQYF. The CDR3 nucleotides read TGTGCCAGCAAAGCGGGGTTTAGCACAGATACGCAGTATTTT.

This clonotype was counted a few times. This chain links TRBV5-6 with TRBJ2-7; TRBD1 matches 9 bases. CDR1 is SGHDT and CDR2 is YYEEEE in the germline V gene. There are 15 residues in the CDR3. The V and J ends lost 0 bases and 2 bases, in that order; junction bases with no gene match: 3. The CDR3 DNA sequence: TGTGCCAGCAGCTTGGACTGGACAGGGGCCTACGAGCAGTACTTC. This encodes CASSLDWTGAYEQYF.

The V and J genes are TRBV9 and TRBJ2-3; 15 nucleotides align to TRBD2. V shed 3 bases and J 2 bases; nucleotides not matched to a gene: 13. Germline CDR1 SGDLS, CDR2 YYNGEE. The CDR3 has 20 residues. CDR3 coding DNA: TGTGCCAGCAGCGGAAATGTGGCGGGGACTAGCGGGAGGATCACAGATACGCAGTATTTT. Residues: CASSGNVAGTSGRITDTQYF.